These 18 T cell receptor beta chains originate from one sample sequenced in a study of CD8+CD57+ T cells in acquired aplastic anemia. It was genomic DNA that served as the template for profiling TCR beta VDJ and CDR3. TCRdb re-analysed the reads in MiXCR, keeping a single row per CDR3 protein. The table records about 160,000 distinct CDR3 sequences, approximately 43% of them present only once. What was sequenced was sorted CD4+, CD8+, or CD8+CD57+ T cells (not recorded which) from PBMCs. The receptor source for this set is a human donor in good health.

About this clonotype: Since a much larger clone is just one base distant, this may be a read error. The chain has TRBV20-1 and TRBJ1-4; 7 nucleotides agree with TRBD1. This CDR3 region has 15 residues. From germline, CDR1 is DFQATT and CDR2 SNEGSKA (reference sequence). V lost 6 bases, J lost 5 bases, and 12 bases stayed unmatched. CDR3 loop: CSARTSGQKNEKLFF. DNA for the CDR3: TGCAGTGCAAGAACTTCGGGACAGAAGAATGAAAAACTGTTTTTT.

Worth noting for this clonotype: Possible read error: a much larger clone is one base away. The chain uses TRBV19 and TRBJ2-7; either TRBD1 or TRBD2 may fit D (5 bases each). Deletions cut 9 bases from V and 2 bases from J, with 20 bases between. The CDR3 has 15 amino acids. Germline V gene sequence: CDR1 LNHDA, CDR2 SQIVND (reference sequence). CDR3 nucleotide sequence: TGTGCCAGCAGTTCCGGGGCAGGGTCCCCCTACGAGCAGTACTTC. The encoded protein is CASSSGAGSPYEQYF.

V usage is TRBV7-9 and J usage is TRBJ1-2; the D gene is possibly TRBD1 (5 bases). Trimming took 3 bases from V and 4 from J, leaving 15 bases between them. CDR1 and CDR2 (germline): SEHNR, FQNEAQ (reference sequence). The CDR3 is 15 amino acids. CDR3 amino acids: CASSFSTTGGYGYTF. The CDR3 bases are TGTGCCAGCAGCTTCAGTACAACCGGGGGCTATGGCTACACCTTC.

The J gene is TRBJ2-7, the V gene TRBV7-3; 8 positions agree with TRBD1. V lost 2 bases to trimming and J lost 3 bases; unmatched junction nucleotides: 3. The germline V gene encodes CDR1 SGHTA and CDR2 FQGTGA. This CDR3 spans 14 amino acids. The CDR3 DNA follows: TGTGCCAGCAGCTTACCAGGGGGCTACTACGAGCAGTACTTC. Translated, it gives CASSLPGGYYEQYF.

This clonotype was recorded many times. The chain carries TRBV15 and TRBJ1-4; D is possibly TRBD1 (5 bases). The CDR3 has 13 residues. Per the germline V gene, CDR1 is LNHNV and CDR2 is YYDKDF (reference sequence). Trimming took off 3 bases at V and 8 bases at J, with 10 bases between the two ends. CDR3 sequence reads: CATSRRQTEKLFF. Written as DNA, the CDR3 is TGTGCCACCAGCAGGAGACAGACGGAAAAACTGTTTTTT. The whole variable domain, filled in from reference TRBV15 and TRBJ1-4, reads DAMVIQNPRYQVTQFGKPVTLSCSQTLNHNVMYWYQQKSSQAPKLLFHYYDKDFNNEADTPDNFQSRRPNTSFCFLDIRSPGLGDTAMYLCATSRRQTEKLFFGSGTQLSVL.

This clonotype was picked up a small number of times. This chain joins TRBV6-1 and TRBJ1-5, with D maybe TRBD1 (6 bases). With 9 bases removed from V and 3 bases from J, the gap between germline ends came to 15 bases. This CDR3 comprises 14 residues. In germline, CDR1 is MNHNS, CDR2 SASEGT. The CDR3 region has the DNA TGTGCCAGTCAAGGGGGGGGGTACAATCAGCCCCAGCATTTT. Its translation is CASQGGGYNQPQHF.

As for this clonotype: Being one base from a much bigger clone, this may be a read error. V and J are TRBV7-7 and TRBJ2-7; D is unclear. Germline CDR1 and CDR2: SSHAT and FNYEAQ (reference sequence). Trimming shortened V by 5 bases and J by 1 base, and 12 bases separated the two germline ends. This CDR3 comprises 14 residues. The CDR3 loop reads CASSRGTGSYEQYF. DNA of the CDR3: TGTGCCAGCAGCCGCGGTACCGGTTCCTACGAGCAGTACTTC.

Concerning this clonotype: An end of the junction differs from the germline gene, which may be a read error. This chain's CDR3 is CASSLVVAVVSSGYYNEQFF. The CDR3 bases are TGTGCTAGCAGCTTAGTTGTAGCGGTCGTTTCCAGCGGGTACTACAATGAGCAGTTCTTC. The gene calls are TRBV7-6 and TRBJ2-1, with a weak D call TRBD2 (6 bases). This CDR3 spans 20 amino acids. Germline V lookup: CDR1 SGHVS, CDR2 FNYEAQ.

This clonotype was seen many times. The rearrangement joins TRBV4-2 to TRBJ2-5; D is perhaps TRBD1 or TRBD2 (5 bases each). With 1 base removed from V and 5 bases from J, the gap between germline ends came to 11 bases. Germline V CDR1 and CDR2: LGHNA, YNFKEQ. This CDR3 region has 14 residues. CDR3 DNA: TGTGCCAGCAGCCAAGTGGGGGAAAGCGAGACCCAGTACTTC. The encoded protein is CASSQVGESETQYF.

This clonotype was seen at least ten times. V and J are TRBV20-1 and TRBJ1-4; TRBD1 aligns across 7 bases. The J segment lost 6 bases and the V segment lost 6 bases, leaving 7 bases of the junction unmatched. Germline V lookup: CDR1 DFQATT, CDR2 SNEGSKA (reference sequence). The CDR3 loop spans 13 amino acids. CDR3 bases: TGCAGTGCACGACAGGGAGGCGATGAAAAACTGTTTTTT. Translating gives CSARQGGDEKLFF.

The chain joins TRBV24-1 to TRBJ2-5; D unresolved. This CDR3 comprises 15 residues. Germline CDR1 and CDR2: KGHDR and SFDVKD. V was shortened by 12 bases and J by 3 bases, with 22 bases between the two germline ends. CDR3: CALSDRIGLKETQYF. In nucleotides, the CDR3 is TGTGCCCTCAGTGACCGGATAGGGCTAAAAGAGACCCAGTACTTC.

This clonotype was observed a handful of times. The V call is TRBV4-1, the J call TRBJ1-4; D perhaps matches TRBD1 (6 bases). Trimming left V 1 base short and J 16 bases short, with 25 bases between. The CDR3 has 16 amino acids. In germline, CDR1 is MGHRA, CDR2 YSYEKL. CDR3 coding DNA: TGCGCCAGCAGCCAAGCTTCCACAGGGAGGATTTCCGGACGGTTTTTT. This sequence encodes CASSQASTGRISGRFF.

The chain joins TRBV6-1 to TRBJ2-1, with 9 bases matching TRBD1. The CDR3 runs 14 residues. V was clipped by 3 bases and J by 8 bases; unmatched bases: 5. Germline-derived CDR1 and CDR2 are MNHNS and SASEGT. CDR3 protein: CASSEGQGVDEQFF. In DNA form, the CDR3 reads TGTGCCAGCAGTGAGGGACAGGGTGTCGATGAGCAGTTCTTC.

The CDR3 nucleotides are TGTGCCAGCAGCTCAGATGGATGGGGCTACACCTTC. The encoded protein is CASSSDGWGYTF. The chain is built from TRBV7-9 and TRBJ1-2; D gene uncertain. This CDR3 region has 12 residues. Germline-derived CDR1 and CDR2 are SEHNR and FQNEAQ (reference sequence). Trimming removed 4 bases at V and 8 bases at J, with 11 bases between.

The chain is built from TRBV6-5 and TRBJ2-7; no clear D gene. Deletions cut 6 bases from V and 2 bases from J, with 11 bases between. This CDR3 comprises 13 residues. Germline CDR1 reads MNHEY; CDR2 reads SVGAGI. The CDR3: CASSYRAAYEQYF. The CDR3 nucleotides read TGTGCCAGCAGCTACCGCGCCGCCTACGAGCAGTACTTC.

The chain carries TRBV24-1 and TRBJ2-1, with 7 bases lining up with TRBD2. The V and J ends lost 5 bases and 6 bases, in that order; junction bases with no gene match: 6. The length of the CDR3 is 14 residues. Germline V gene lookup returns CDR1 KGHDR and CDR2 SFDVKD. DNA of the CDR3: TGTGCCACCAGTGGTGCGGGAGCCCTCAATGAGCAGTTCTTC. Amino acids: CATSGAGALNEQFF.

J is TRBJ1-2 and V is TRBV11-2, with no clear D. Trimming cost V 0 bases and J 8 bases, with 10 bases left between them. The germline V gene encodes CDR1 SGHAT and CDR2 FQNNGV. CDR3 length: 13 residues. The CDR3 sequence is CASSLELAGGYTF. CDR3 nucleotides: TGTGCCAGCAGCTTAGAACTCGCTGGGGGCTACACCTTC.

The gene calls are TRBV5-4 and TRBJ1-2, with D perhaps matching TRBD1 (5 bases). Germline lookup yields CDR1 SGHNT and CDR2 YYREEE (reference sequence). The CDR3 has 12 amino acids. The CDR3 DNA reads TGTGCTAGATCGGGCAGGGACTATGGCTACACCTTC. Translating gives CARSGRDYGYTF.